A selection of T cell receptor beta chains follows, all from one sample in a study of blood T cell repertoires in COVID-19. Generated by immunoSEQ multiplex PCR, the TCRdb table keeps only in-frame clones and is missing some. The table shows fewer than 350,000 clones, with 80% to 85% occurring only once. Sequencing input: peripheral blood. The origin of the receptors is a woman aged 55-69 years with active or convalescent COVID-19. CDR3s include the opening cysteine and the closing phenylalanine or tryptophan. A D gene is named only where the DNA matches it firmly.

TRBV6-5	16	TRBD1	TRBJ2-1	CASSYPRTGGWNEQFF
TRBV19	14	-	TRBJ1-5	CASSNQGPNQPQHF
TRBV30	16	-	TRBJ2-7	CAWSFGRDTFSYEQYF
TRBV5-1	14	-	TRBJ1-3	CASSFDSSGNTIYF
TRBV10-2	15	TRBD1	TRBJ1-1	CASSPWTGADTEAFF
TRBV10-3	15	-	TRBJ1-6	CAISGVTGYNSPLHF
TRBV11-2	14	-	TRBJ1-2	CASSSFQGNYGYTF
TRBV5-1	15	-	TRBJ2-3	CASSLGRGNTDTQYF
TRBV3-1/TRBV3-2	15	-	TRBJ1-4	CASSPTGTRGEKLFF
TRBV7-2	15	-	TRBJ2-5	CASTPGGERWETQYF
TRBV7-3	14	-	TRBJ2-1	CASSPYARVNEQFF
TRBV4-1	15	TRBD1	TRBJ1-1	CASSQGGQGGTEAFF
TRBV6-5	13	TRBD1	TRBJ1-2	CASTPGGDYGYTF
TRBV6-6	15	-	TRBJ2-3	CASSFGGLGTDTQYF
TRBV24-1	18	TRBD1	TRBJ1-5	CATRPRTGPLYSNQPQHF
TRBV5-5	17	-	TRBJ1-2	CASSRVDRRGENYGYTF
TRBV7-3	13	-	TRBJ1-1	CASSPQGNTEAFF
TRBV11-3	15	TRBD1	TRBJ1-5	CASSPSGTGPQPQHF
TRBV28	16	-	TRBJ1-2	CASRLSLGGTVGGYTF
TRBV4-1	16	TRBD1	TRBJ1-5	CASSQELGQTLEPQHF